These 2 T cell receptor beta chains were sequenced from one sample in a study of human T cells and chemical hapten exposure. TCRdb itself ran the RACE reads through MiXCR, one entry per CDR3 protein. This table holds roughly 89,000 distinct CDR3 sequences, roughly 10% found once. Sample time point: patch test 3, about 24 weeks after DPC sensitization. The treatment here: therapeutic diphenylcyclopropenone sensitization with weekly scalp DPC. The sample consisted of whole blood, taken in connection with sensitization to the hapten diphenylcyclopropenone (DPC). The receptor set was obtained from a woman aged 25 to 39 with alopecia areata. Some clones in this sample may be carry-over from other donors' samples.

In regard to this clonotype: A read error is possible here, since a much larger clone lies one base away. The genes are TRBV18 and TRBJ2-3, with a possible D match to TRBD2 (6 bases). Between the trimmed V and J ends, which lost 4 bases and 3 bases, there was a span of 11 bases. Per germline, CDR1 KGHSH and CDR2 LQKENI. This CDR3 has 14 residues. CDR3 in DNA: TGTGCCAGCTCACTGACTAGTAGTACAGATACGCAGTATTTT. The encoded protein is CASSLTSSTDTQYF. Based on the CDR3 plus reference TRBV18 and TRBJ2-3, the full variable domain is NAGVMQNPRHLVRRRGQEARLRCSPMKGHSHVYWYRQLPEEGLKFMVYLQKENIIDESGMPKERFSAEFPKEGPSILRIQQVVRGDSAAYFCASSLTSSTDTQYFGPGTRLTVL.

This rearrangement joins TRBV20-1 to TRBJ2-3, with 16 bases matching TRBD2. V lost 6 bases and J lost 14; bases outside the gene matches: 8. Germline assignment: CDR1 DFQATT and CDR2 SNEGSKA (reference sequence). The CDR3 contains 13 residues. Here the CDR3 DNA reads TGCAGTGCCGCCGGGACTAGCGGGGGGGTTCGGTATTTT. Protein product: CSAAGTSGGVRYF.